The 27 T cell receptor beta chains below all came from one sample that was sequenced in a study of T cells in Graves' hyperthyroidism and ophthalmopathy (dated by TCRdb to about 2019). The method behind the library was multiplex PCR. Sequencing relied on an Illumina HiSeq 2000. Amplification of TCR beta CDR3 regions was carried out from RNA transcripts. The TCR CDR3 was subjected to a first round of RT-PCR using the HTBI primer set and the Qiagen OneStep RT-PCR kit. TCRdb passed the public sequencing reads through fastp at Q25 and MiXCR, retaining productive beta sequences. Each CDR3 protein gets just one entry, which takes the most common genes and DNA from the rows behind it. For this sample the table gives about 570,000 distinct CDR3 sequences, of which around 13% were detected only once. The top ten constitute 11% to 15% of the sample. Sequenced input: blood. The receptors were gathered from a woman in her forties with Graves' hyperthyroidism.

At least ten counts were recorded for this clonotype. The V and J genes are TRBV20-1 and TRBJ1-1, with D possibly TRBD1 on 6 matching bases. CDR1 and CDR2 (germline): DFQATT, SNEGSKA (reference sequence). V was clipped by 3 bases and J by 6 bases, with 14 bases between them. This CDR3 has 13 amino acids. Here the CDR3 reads CSARRSGASEAFF. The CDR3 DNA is TGCAGTGCTAGGAGGTCGGGGGCATCTGAAGCTTTCTTT.

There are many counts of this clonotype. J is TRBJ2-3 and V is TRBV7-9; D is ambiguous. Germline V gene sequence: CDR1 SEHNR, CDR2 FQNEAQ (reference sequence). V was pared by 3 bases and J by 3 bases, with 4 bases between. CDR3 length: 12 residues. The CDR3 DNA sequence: TGTGCCAGCAGCTTTATGACAGATACGCAGTATTTT. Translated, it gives CASSFMTDTQYF.

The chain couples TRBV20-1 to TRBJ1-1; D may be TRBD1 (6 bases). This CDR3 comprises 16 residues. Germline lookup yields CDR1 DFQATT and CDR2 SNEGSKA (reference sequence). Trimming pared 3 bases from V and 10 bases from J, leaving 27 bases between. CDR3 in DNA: TGCAGTGCTAGCGGACAGTCCGGGTCGGGCGGGCACGGAGCTTTCTTT. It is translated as CSASGQSGSGGHGAFF.

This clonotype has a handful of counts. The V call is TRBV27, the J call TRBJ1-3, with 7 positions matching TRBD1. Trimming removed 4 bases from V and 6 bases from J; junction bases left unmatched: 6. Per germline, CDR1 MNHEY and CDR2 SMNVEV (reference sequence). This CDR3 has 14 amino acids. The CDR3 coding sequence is TGTGCCAGCAGTTCGACAGGGTACGAAAACACCATATATTTT. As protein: CASSSTGYENTIYF.

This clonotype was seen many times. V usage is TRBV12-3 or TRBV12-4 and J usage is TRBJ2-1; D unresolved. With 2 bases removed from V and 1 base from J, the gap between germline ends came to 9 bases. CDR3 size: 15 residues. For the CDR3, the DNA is TGTGCCAGCAGTTTAAGGCTGGGATCCTACAATGAGCAGTTCTTC. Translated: CASSLRLGSYNEQFF.

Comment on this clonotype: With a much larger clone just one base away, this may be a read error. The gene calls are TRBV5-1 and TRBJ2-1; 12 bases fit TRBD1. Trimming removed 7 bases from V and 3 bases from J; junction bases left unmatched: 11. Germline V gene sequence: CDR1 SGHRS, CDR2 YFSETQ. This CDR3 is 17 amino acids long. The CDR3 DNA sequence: TGCGCCAGCGGCGGGGGACAGGGGGCTTCTAACTACAATGAGCAGTTCTTC. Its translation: CASGGGQGASNYNEQFF.

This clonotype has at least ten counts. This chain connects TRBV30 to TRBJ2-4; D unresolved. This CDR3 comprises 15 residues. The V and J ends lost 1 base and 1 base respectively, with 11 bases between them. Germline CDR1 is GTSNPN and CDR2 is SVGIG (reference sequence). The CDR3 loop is CAWSGDISAKNIQYF. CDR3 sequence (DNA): TGTGCCTGGAGTGGAGACATTTCTGCCAAAAACATTCAGTACTTC.

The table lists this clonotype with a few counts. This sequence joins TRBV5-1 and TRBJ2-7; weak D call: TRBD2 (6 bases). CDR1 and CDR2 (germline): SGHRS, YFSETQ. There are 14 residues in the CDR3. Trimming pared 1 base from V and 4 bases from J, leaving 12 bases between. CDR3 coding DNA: TGCGCCAGCAGCTTGCTTATAGGGAGGTACGAGCAGTACTTC. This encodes CASSLLIGRYEQYF.

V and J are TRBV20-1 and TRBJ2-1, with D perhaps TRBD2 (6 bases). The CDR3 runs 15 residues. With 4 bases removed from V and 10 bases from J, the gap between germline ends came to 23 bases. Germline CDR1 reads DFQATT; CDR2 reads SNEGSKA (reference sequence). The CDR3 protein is CSATHSSSAGGEQFF. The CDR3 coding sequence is TGCAGTGCTACCCATTCCTCTAGCGCCGGCGGGGAGCAGTTCTTC.

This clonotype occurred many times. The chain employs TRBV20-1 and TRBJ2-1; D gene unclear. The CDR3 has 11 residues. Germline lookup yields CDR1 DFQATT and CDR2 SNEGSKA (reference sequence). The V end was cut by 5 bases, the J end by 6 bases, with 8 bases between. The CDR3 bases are TGCAGTGCTGGTAGTGTCAATGAGCAGTTCTTC. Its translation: CSAGSVNEQFF.

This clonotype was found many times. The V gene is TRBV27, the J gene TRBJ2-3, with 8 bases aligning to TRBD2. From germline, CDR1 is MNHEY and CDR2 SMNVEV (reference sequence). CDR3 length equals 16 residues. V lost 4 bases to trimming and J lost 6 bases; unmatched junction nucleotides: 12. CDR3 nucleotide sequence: TGTGCCAGCAGTTGGGCAAGCGGGAGACTCGGGGATACGCAGTATTTT. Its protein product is CASSWASGRLGDTQYF.

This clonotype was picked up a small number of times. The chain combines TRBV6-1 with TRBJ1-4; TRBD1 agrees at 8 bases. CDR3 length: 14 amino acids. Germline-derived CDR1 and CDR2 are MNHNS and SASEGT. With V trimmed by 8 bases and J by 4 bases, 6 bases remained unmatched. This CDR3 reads CASGRGLGNEKLFF. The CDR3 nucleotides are TGTGCCAGCGGCAGGGGGCTAGGTAATGAAAAACTGTTTTTT.

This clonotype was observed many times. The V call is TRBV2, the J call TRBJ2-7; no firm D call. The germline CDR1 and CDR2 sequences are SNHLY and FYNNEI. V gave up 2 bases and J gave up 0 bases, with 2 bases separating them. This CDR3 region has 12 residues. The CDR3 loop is CASSETSYEQYF. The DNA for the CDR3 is TGTGCCAGCAGTGAAACCTCCTACGAGCAGTACTTC.

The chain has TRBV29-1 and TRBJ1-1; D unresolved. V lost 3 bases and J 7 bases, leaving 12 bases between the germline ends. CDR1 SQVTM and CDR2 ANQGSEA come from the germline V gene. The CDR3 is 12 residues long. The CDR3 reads CSVEGGYVEAFF. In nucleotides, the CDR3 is TGCAGCGTTGAGGGTGGGTATGTTGAAGCTTTCTTT.

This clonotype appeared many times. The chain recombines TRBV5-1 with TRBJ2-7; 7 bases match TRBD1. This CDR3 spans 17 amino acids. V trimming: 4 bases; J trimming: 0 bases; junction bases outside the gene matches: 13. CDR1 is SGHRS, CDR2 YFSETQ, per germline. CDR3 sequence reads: CASSTSPGQMSSYEQYF. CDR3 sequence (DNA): TGCGCCAGCAGCACATCTCCGGGACAGATGAGCTCCTACGAGCAGTACTTC.

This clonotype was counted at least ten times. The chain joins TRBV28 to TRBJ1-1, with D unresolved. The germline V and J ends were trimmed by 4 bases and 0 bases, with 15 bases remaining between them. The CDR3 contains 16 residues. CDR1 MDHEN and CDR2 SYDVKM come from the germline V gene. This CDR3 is CASSSSGLALNTEAFF. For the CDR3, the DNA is TGTGCCAGCAGTTCCTCGGGGTTGGCTCTGAACACTGAAGCTTTCTTT.

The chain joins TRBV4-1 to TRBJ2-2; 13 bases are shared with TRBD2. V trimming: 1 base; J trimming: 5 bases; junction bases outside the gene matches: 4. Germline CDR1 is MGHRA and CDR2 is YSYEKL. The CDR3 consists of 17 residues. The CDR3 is CASSQGGLAGDTGELFF. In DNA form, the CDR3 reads TGCGCCAGCAGCCAAGGAGGACTAGCGGGAGATACCGGGGAGCTGTTTTTT.

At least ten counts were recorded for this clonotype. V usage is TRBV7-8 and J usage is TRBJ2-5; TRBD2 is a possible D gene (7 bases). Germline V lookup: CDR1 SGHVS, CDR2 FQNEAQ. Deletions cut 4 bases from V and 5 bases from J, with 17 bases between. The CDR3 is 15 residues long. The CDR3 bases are TGTGCCAGCAGCTCCTTCGGGGGGCGTATTGAGACCCAGTACTTC. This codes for CASSSFGGRIETQYF.

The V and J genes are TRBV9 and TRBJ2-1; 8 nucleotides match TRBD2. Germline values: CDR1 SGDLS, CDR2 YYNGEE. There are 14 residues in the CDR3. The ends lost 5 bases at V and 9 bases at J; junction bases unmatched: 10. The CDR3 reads CASRDQAGAGEQFF. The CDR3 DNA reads TGTGCCAGCAGAGACCAAGCGGGAGCGGGTGAGCAGTTCTTC.

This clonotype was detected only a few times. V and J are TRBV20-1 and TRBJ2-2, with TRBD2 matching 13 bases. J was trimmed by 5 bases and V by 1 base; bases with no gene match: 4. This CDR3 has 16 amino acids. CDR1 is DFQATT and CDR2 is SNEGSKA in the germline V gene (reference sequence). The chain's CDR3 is CSARAGLAGETGELFF. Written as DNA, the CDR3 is TGCAGTGCTAGAGCCGGACTAGCGGGAGAAACCGGGGAGCTGTTTTTT.

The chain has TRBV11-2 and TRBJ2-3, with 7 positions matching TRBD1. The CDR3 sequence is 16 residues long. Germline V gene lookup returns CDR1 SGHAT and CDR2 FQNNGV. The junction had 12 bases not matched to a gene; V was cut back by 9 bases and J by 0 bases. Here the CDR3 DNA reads TGTGCCAGTACCCCGCTCCGACAGGGAAGCACAGATACGCAGTATTTT. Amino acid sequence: CASTPLRQGSTDTQYF.

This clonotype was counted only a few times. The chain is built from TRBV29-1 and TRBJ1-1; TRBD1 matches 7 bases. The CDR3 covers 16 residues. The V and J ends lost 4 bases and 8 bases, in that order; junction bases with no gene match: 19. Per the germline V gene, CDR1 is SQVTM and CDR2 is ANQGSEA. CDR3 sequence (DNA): TGCAGCGTTGGGGGAGACAGGGAAGCGCTCAACGGAGAAGCTTTCTTT. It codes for CSVGGDREALNGEAFF.

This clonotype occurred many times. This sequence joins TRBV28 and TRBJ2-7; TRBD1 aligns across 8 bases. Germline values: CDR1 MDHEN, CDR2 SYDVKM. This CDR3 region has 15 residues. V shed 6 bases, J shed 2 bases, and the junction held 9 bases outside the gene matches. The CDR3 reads CASSPGQGGPYEQYF. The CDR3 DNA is TGTGCCAGCAGCCCCGGACAGGGAGGCCCCTACGAGCAGTACTTC.

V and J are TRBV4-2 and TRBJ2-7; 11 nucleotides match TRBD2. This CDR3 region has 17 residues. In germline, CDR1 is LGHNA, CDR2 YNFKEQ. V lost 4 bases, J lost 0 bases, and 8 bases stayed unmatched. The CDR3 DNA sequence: TGTGCCAGCAGCCCAGGGACTAGCGGCTTTAGCTCCTACGAGCAGTACTTC. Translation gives CASSPGTSGFSSYEQYF.

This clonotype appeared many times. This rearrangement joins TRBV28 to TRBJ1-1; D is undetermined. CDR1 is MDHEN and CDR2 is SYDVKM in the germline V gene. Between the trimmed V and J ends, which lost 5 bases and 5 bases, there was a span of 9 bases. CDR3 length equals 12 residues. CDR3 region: CASSPTPTEAFF. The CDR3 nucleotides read TGTGCCAGCAGTCCGACTCCAACTGAAGCTTTCTTT.

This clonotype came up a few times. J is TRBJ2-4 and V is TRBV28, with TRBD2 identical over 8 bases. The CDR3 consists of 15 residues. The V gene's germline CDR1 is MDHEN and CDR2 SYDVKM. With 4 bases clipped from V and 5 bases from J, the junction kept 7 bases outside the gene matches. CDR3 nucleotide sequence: TGTGCCAGCAGTTCTACGGCCGGGGGGGAAAACATTCAGTACTTC. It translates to CASSSTAGGENIQYF.

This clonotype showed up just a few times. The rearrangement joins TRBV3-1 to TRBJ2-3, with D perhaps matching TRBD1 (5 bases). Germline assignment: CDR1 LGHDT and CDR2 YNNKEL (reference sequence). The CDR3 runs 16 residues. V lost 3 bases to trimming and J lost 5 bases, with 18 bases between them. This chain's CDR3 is CASSQTGQGEKDTQYF. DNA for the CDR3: TGTGCCAGCAGCCAGACGGGCCAGGGTGAGAAAGATACGCAGTATTTT.